The entry that follows covers one T cell receptor (beta chain) sequence. Its antigen is currently unknown. One junction end disagrees with the germline gene, perhaps due to a read error. The template was RNA from unsorted bulk tissue. A modified ARM-PCR protocol with three rounds of nested PCR amplified TCRbeta. TCRdb used MiXCR to reprocess the multiplex PCR reads, holding one entry per CDR3 protein. The sample lists about 110,000 distinct CDR3 sequences; roughly 77% were seen once. The data were taken from a study of tumor and adjacent non-tumor tissue in lung cancer. Study-wide background: Histology: around twelve adenocarcinoma, 2 squamous cell carcinoma, 1 small cell lung cancer. Some 3.9 million productive TCRbeta reads were obtained per sample on average.

Findings and limits, study-wide: Normal lung showed higher cumulative top 100 clone frequency than tumor.

Per germline, CDR1 DFQATT and CDR2 SNEGSKA (reference sequence). The CDR3 loop spans 15 amino acids. Sequencing used lung tumor tissue. This receptor was identified in a woman aged 60-70 years with non-small cell lung cancer. J is TRBJ2-7 and V is TRBV20-1, with 7 bases matching TRBD2. CDR3 nucleotide sequence: TGCAGTGGTAGAGCGCCCAGCGGGAAGACCTATGAGCAGTACTTC. Translated: CSGRAPSGKTYEQYF.